Included here is one TCR beta chain sequence, with context. Antigen specificity is unknown. The CDR3 loop spans 13 amino acids. The V gene end was trimmed by 0 bases and the J gene end by 15 bases; junction bases not matched to a gene: 6. CDR1 SGHNT and CDR2 YYREEE come from the germline V gene (reference sequence). The record originates from a study of cytomegalovirus exposure and HLA in healthy donors. The wider study: An early data release held 79 million or so unique TCRs from HLA-typed donors. General study points: Beyond CMV serostatus, there was no information to go on about immune exposure. Productive status was seen about 90% or about 30% of the time for most TCR beta V segments in an earlier analysis. As confirmed in vitro, three CMV-associated chains were specific for CMV antigens.

Vbeta (60) and Jbeta (13) primers were used in the PCR. Assay used: immunoSEQ multiplex PCR; TCRdb lists only in-frame clones, some missing. This table holds fewer than 250,000 clones, approximately 82% found once. The chain uses TRBV5-4 and TRBJ2-1, with 10 bases fitting TRBD2. Material: PBMCs. The TCR originated in a man between 18 and 35 years old in good health and CMV-seronegative. As DNA, the CDR3 is TGTGCCAGCAGCTTGGTTCTAGCGGGAGTGCGGTTCTTC. It is translated as CASSLVLAGVRFF.